Listed below are T cell receptor beta chains from one sample, sequenced in a study of cytomegalovirus exposure and HLA in healthy donors. Clones were sequenced by immunoSEQ multiplex PCR, and TCRdb holds only the in-frame ones, with some missing. The table lists approximately 140,000 clones, about 80% of them singletons, with approximately 1.9% in the top ten. Specimen: PBMCs. Receptor source: a woman aged 40 to 55 in good health and CMV-seronegative. Each CDR3 is given with its conserved first and last residue. Clone size is stated in some rows and not others, as once, few, many or a class when expanded.

cdr3_aa clone_size v_call
CASSHGGYEQYF NA TRBV27
CASRNSGTGGLSGYTF NA TRBV28
CASSSTSGGALAFF NA TRBV7-3
CASSTTDIQYF NA TRBV19
CASSQGPGGETQYF once TRBV4-1
CASSEDLAGGPETQYF NA TRBV6-1
CASTSGVAYEQYF NA TRBV27
CASSDSPVMSGRLGTSSYEQYF NA TRBV2
CASSLDRTNQETQYF NA TRBV18
CASSLYNRGSTDTQYF NA TRBV5-1
CASRPGSYEQYF few TRBV7-2
CASSPPSGNIQYF NA TRBV28
CASSLSSSGFYEQYF NA TRBV27
CASSPSGRVVPGGEQFF NA TRBV18
CATRLAGLSYEQYF once TRBV6-5
CASSLVRGFENIQYF NA TRBV5-6
CASSLSESSTGTQYF NA TRBV7-9
CSVERAVAGGTQYF NA TRBV29-1
CASSFGIQETQYF NA TRBV7-9
CASSNGQGNYEQYF NA TRBV5-1
CASSQDGSAGDNEQFF NA TRBV4-2
CASSRDNPGSQPQHF NA TRBV6-5
CASSVEASGTRSYEQYF NA TRBV7-6
CASSSTGEQPQHF NA TRBV27
CASSIGGQGWDEQYF NA TRBV19
CASSLDSPYSPLHF NA TRBV7-2